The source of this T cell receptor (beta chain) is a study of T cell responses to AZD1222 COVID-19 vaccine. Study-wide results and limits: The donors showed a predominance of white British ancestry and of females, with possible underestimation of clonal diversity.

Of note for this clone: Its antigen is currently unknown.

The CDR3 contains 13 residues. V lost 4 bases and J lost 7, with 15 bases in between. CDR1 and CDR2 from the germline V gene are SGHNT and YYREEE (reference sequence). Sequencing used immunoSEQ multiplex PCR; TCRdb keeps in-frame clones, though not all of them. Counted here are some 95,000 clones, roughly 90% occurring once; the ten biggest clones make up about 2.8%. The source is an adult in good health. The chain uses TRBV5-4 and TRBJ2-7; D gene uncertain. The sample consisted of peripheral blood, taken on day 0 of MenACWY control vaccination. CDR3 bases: TGTGCCAGCAGCCCGACTCAAATTGGAGAGCAGTACTTC. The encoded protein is CASSPTQIGEQYF.